The clone carrying this TCR beta chain was counted only a few times. Its antigen is unknown. The record originates from a study of blood T cells in healthy people across ages. Study findings and constraints: Naive T cell percentage and TCR beta diversity correlated strongly.

Aged roughly 6 to 95, donors were systemically healthy Caucasians from Russia. V shed 5 bases and J 6 bases; nucleotides not matched to a gene: 10. Germline values: CDR1 SEHNR, CDR2 FQNEAQ (reference sequence). The CDR3 is 16 amino acids. Alongside a J-beta primer mix, a sample-barcoded 5' primer served in a second PCR lasting about 7 to 12 cycles. Via MiXCR, TCRdb re-called the 5' RACE reads, giving one row per CDR3 protein. The data contain under 800,000 distinct CDR3 sequences, roughly two fifths of them singletons. The source of this sequence is a woman aged 60-75 years in good health. Material for sequencing was blood. The chain is built from TRBV7-9 and TRBJ2-2; 9 bases fit TRBD2. For the CDR3, the DNA is TGTGCCAGCAGCATAGATGGACTAGCGTTAGCCGGGGAGCTGTTTTTT. It encodes CASSIDGLALAGELFF.